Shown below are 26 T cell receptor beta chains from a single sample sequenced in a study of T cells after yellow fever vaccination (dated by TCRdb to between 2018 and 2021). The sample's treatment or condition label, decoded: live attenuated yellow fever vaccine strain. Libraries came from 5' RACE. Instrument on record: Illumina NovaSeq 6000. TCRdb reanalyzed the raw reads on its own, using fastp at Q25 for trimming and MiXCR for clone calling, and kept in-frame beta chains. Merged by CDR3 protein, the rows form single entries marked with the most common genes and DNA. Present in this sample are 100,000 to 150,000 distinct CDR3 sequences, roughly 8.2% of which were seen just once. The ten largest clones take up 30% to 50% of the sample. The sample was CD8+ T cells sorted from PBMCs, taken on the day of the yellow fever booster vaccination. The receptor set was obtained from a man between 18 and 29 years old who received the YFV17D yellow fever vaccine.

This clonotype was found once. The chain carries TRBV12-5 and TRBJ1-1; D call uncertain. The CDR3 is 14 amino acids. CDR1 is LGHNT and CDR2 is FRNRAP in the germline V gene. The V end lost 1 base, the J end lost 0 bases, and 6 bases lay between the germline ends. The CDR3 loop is CASGLGQMNTEAFF. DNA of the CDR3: TGTGCTAGTGGTTTGGGGCAGATGAACACTGAAGCTTTCTTT.

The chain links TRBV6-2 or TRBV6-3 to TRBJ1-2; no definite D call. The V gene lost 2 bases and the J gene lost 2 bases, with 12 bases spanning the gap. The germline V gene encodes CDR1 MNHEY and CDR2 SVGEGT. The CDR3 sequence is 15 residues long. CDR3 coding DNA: TGTGCCAGCAGTTACCGGTTAGGAGAAAACTATGGCTACACCTTC. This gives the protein CASSYRLGENYGYTF.

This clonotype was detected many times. The CDR3 reads CASRGGSHNEQFF. The CDR3 DNA follows: TGTGCCAGTAGGGGGGGATCCCACAATGAGCAGTTCTTC. This chain joins TRBV19 and TRBJ2-1, with D maybe TRBD2 (6 bases). CDR3 size: 13 residues. Germline V gene lookup returns CDR1 LNHDA and CDR2 SQIVND (reference sequence). V was shortened by 6 bases and J by 5 bases, with 11 bases between the two germline ends.

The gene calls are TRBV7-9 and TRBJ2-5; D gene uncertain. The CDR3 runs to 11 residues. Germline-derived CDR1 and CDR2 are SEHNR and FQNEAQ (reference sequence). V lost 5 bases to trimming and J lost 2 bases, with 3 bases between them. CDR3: CASSRQETQYF. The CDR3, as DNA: TGTGCCAGCAGCCGGCAAGAGACCCAGTACTTC.

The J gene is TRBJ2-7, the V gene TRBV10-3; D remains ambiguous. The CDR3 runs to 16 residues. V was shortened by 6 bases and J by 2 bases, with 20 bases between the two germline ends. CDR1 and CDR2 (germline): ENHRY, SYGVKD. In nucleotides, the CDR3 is TGTGCCATCAGGGGGTCGGACGGTCCAGCCGCCTACGAGCAGTACGTC. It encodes CAIRGSDGPAAYEQYV.

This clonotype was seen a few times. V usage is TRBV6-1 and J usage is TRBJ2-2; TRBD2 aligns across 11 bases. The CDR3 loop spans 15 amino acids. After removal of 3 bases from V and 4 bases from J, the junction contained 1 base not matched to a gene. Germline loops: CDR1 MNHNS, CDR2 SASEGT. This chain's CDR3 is CASSEGLAATGELFF. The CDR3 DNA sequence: TGTGCCAGCAGTGAGGGACTAGCGGCCACCGGGGAGCTGTTTTTT.

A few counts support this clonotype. The CDR3 is CSVETPRHFAKSTDTQYF. As DNA, the CDR3 is TGCAGCGTTGAAACACCCCGTCACTTCGCCAAGAGCACAGATACGCAGTATTTT. The J gene is TRBJ2-3, the V gene TRBV29-1; no firm D call. V gave up 2 bases and J gave up 0 bases, with 21 bases separating them. This CDR3 has 18 residues. The V gene's germline CDR1 is SQVTM and CDR2 ANQGSEA.

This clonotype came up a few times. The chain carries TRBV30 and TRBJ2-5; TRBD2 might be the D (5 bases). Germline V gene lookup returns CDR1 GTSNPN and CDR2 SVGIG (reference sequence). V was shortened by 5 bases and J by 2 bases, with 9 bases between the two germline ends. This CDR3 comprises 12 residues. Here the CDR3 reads CAWAGLQETQYF. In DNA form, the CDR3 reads TGTGCCTGGGCAGGACTTCAAGAGACCCAGTACTTC.

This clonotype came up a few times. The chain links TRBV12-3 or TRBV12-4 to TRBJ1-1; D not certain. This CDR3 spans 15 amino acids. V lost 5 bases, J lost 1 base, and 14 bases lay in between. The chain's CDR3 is CASSPERAGNTEAFF. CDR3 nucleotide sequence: TGTGCCAGCAGTCCGGAACGAGCAGGGAACACTGAAGCTTTCTTT.

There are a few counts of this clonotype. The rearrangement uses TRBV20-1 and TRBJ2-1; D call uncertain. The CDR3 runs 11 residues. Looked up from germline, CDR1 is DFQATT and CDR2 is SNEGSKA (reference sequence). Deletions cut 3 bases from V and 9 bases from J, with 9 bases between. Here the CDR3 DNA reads TGCAGTGCTAGGCGCCGCGGTGAGCAGTTCTTC. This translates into CSARRRGEQFF.

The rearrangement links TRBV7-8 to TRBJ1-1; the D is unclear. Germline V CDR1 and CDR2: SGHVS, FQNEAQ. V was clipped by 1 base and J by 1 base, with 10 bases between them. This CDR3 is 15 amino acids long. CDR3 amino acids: CASSLGAWGNTEAFF. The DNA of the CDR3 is TGTGCCAGCAGCTTAGGGGCTTGGGGGAACACTGAAGCTTTCTTT. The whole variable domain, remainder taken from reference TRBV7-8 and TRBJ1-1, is GAGVSQSPRYKVAKRGQDVALRCDPISGHVSLFWYQQALGQGPEFLTYFQNEAQLDKSGLPSDRFFAERPEGSVSTLKIQRTQQEDSAVYLCASSLGAWGNTEAFFGQGTRLTVV.

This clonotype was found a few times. Here the CDR3 DNA reads TGTGCCAGCAGCCCCGGACAGGGGGACACTGAAGCTTTCTTT. The encoded protein is CASSPGQGDTEAFF. The chain is built from TRBV4-2 and TRBJ1-1, with 10 bases aligning to TRBD1. CDR3 length: 14 residues. The V segment lost 4 bases and the J segment 3 bases; nucleotides outside the gene matches: 2. Germline assignment: CDR1 LGHNA and CDR2 YNFKEQ.

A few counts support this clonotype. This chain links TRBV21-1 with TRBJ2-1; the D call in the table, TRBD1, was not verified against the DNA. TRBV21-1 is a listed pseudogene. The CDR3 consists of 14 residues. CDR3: CASSKGTGNNEQFF. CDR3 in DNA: TGTGCCAGCAGCAAAGGTACCGGGAACAATGAGCAGTTCTTC.

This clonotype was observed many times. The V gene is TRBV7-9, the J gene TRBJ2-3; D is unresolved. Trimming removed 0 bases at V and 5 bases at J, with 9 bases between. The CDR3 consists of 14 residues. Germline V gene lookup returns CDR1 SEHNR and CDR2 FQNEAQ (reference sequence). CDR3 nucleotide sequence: TGTGCCAGCAGCTTAGCGCTGGTGGAAGATACGCAGTATTTT. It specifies CASSLALVEDTQYF.

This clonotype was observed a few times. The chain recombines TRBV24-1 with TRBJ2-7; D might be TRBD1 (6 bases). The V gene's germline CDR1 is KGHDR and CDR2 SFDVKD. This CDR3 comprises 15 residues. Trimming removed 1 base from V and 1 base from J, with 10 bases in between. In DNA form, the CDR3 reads TGTGCCACCAGTGATTTCGGGGACACATCCTACGAGCAGTACTTC. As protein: CATSDFGDTSYEQYF.

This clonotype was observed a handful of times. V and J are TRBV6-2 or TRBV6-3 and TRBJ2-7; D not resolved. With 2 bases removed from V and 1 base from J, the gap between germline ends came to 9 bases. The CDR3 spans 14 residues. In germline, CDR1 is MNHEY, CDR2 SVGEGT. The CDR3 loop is CASSYQDGSYEQYF. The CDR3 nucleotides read TGTGCCAGCAGTTACCAGGACGGGTCCTACGAGCAGTACTTC.

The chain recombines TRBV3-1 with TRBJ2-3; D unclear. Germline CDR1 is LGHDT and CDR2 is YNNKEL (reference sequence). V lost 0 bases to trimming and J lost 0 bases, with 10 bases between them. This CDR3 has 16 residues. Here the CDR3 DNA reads TGTGCCAGCAGCCAAGATCCCGGTATTAGCACAGATACGCAGTATTTT. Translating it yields CASSQDPGISTDTQYF.

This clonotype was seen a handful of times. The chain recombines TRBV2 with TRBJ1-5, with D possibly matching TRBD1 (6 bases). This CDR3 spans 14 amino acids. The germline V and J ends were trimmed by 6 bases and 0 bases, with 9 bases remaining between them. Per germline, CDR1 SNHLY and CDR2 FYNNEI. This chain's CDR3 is CASRDSYSNQPQHF. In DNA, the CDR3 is TGTGCCAGCAGGGACAGTTATAGCAATCAGCCCCAGCATTTT.

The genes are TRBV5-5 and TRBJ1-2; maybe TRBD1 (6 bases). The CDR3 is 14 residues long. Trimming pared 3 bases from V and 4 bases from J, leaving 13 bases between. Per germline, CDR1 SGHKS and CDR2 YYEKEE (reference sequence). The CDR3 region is CASSSPGGGYGYTF. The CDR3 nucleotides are TGTGCCAGCAGCTCACCGGGGGGCGGCTATGGCTACACCTTC.

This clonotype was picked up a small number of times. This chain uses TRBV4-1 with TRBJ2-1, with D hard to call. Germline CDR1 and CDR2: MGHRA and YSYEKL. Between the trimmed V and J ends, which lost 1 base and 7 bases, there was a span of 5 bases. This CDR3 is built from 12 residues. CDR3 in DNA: TGCGCCAGCAGCCAAGTGGGTAATGAGCAGTTCTTC. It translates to CASSQVGNEQFF.

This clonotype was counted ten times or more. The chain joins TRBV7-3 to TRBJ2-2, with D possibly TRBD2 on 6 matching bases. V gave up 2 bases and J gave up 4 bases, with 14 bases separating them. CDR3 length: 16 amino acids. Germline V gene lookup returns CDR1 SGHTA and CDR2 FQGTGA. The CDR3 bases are TGTGCCAGCAGCTTATCAGCCGGGAGTGGCACCGGGGAGCTGTTTTTT. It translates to CASSLSAGSGTGELFF.

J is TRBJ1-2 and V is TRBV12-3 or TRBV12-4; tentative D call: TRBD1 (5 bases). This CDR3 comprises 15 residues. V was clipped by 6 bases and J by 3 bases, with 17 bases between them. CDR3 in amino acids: CASSPKGLKDYGYTF. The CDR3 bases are TGTGCCAGCAGCCCAAAGGGACTCAAGGACTATGGCTACACCTTC.

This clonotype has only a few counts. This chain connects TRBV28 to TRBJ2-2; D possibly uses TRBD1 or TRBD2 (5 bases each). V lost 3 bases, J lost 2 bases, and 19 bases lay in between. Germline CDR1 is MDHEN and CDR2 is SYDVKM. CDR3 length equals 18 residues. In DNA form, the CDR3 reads TGTGCCAGCAGTTTGCCCAAGGGGACCTCTAGAAACACCGGGGAGCTGTTTTTT. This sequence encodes CASSLPKGTSRNTGELFF. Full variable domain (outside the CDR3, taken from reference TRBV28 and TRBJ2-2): DVKVTQSSRYLVKRTGEKVFLECVQDMDHENMFWYRQDPGLGLRLIYFSYDVKMKEKGDIPEGYSVSREKKERFSLILESASTNQTSMYLCASSLPKGTSRNTGELFFGEGSRLTVL.

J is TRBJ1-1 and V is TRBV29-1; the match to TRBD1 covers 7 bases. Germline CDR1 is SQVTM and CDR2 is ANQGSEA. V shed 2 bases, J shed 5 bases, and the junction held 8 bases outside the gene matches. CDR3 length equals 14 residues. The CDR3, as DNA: TGCAGCGTTGAAAGGACCGGGACAGCGACTGAAGCTTTCTTT. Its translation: CSVERTGTATEAFF.

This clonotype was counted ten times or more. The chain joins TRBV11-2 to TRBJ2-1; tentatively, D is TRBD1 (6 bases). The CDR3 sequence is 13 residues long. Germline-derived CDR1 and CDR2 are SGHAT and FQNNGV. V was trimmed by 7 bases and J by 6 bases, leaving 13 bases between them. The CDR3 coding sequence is TGTGCCAGCAACCATAGGGGGTTCAATGAGCAGTTCTTC. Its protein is CASNHRGFNEQFF. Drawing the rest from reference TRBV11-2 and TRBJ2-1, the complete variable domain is EAGVAQSPRYKIIEKRQSVAFWCNPISGHATLYWYQQILGQGPKLLIQFQNNGVVDDSQLPKDRFSAERLKGVDSTLKIQPAKLEDSAVYLCASNHRGFNEQFFGPGTRLTVL.

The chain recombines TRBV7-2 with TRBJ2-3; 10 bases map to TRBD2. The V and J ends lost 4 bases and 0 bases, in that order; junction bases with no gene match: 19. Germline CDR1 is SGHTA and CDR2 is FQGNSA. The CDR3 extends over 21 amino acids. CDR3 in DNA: TGTGCCAGCAGCTCCGCCCTACCGGGTAGCGGGGGGTACACTAGCACAGATACGCAGTATTTT. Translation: CASSSALPGSGGYTSTDTQYF.